The 23 T cell receptor beta chains given below trace back to one sample, sequenced in a study of control samples from healthy donors and cancer patients. Using immunoSEQ multiplex PCR, the repertoire was profiled, and TCRdb retains in-frame clones only, with some absent. In the table there are approximately 140,000 clones, 80% to 95% of which are singletons. Sequencing input: blood. These TCRs come from a man between 18 and 29 years old in good health.

This clone was detected once. The V and J genes are TRBV5-4 and TRBJ2-7, with D uncertain. Germline values: CDR1 SGHNT, CDR2 YYREEE (reference sequence). This CDR3 comprises 17 residues. V was shortened by 3 bases and J by 2 bases, with 21 bases between the two germline ends. CDR3 nucleotides: TGTGCCAGCAGCTCCTCTCAGGTTGTGGGGTCGACCTACGAGCAGTACTTC. The encoded protein is CASSSSQVVGSTYEQYF.

This clone appeared once. CDR3: CASSSGTDAYEQYF. The CDR3 nucleotides read TGTGCCAGCAGCTCAGGGACCGACGCCTACGAGCAGTACTTC. This chain joins TRBV7-9 and TRBJ2-7; D is tentatively TRBD1 or TRBD2 (5 bases each). CDR3 length equals 14 residues. V was cut by 4 bases and J by 2 bases, with 12 bases left in between. Looked up from germline, CDR1 is SEHNR and CDR2 is FQNEAQ (reference sequence).

The chain carries TRBV7-2 and TRBJ2-7; 7 nucleotides line up with TRBD2. The CDR3 spans 14 residues. CDR1 is SGHTA, CDR2 FQGNSA, per germline. V lost 2 bases to trimming and J lost 1 base; unmatched junction nucleotides: 2. As DNA, the CDR3 is TGTGCCAGCAGCTTACGCGGGAGATCCTACGAGCAGTACTTC. Residues: CASSLRGRSYEQYF.

This chain connects TRBV12-3 or TRBV12-4 to TRBJ2-7, with a tentative D call TRBD1 (5 bases). Trimming left V 5 bases short and J 1 base short, with 6 bases between. The CDR3 contains 12 residues. Here the CDR3 reads CASSTGSYEQYF. The CDR3 DNA is TGTGCCAGCAGTACAGGATCCTACGAGCAGTACTTC.

The rearrangement uses TRBV9 and TRBJ1-6, with D maybe TRBD1 (6 bases). The CDR3 contains 12 residues. Trimming cost V 5 bases and J 7 bases, with 7 bases left between them. The V gene's germline CDR1 is SGDLS and CDR2 YYNGEE. The CDR3 loop is CASSQGNSPLHF. The CDR3 DNA is TGTGCCAGCAGTCAGGGGAATTCACCCCTCCACTTT. The whole variable domain, filled in from reference TRBV9 and TRBJ1-6, reads DSGVTQTPKHLITATGQRVTLRCSPRSGDLSVYWYQQSLDQGLQFLIQYYNGEERAKGNILERFSAQQFPDLHSELNLSSLELGDSALYFCASSQGNSPLHFGNGTRLTVT.

The CDR3 bases are TGTGCCAGCAGCGTCGCGCCCGGGACGCGATACGAGCAGTACTTC. It translates to CASSVAPGTRYEQYF. The chain combines TRBV9 with TRBJ2-7; D possibly matches TRBD1 or TRBD2 (5 bases each). Germline V gene data show CDR1 as SGDLS and CDR2 as YYNGEE. CDR3 length: 15 amino acids. Trimming shortened V by 2 bases and J by 4 bases, and 16 bases separated the two germline ends.

The chain has TRBV5-8 and TRBJ2-3, with 8 positions matching TRBD1. Looked up from germline, CDR1 is SGHTS and CDR2 is YDEGEE. V shed 5 bases, J shed 0 bases, and the junction held 8 bases outside the gene matches. The CDR3 consists of 16 residues. CDR3 residues: CASRKGTGSSTDTQYF. CDR3 nucleotides: TGTGCCAGCAGGAAGGGGACAGGTTCTAGCACAGATACGCAGTATTTT.

This chain joins TRBV5-5 and TRBJ1-2; tentatively, D is TRBD1 (5 bases). Germline CDR1 reads SGHKS; CDR2 reads YYEKEE (reference sequence). The V gene lost 2 bases and the J gene lost 0 bases, with 14 bases spanning the gap. The CDR3 has 16 amino acids. CDR3 nucleotides: TGTGCCAGCAGCTTCTTGTGGGACCTAGCTAACTATGGCTACACCTTC. It codes for CASSFLWDLANYGYTF.

The chain recombines TRBV4-1 with TRBJ1-1; D is unresolved. CDR3 length equals 12 residues. CDR1 and CDR2 (germline): MGHRA, YSYEKL. The V end was cut by 4 bases, the J end by 7 bases, with 10 bases between. CDR3 nucleotide sequence: TGCGCCAGCAGCCTCTCTCTGGTTGAAGCTTTCTTT. As protein: CASSLSLVEAFF.

The chain uses TRBV10-2 and TRBJ1-1; TRBD1 might be the D (5 bases). V lost 6 bases and J lost 0, with 14 bases in between. This CDR3 has 15 amino acids. Germline assignment: CDR1 WSHSY and CDR2 SAAADI. The chain's CDR3 is CASRDMGVMNTEAFF. The DNA for the CDR3 is TGCGCCAGCAGGGACATGGGGGTTATGAACACTGAAGCTTTCTTT.

This rearrangement joins TRBV10-2 to TRBJ2-5; no definite D call. Germline V lookup: CDR1 WSHSY, CDR2 SAAADI. The CDR3 is made up of 14 amino acids. Trimming pared 8 bases from V and 1 base from J, leaving 14 bases between. The DNA of the CDR3 is TGCGCCAGCGCCTCTATGAGCCCCCAAGAGACCCAGTACTTC. Translating it yields CASASMSPQETQYF.

This clone was seen only a few times. V usage is TRBV6-4 and J usage is TRBJ2-3; D call uncertain. Per the germline V gene, CDR1 is MRHNA and CDR2 is SNTAGT. The V gene lost 5 bases and the J gene lost 0 bases, with 9 bases spanning the gap. CDR3 length equals 14 residues. The CDR3 coding sequence is TGTGCCAGCAGTTTGGACGGGAGCACAGATACGCAGTATTTT. It codes for CASSLDGSTDTQYF.

The rearrangement joins TRBV20-1 to TRBJ2-7, with unresolved D. This CDR3 has 15 residues. V was shortened by 3 bases and J by 0 bases, with 15 bases between the two germline ends. Per the germline V gene, CDR1 is DFQATT and CDR2 is SNEGSKA (reference sequence). The CDR3 bases are TGCAGTGCTAGTGTCCGACCCTACCTCTCCTACGAGCAGTACTTC. Amino acids: CSASVRPYLSYEQYF.

The rearrangement uses TRBV13 and TRBJ1-2, with D perhaps matching TRBD1 (5 bases). The CDR3 loop spans 14 amino acids. Trimming took 6 bases from V and 6 from J, leaving 17 bases between them. The germline CDR1 and CDR2 sequences are PRHDT and FYEKMQ (reference sequence). The CDR3 coding sequence is TGTGCCAGCAGGGCCGAAATGGGGACCCATGGCTACACCTTC. Protein product: CASRAEMGTHGYTF.

This rearrangement joins TRBV5-8 to TRBJ1-6; D remains unclear. From germline, CDR1 is SGHTS and CDR2 YDEGEE. This CDR3 is 13 amino acids long. The V gene lost 9 bases and the J gene lost 7 bases, with 14 bases spanning the gap. The CDR3 region has the DNA TGTGCCACCTCGAGACGGACCAATTCACCCCTCCACTTT. It translates to CATSRRTNSPLHF.

This chain connects TRBV27 to TRBJ2-1; weak D call: TRBD1 (6 bases). Germline assignment: CDR1 MNHEY and CDR2 SMNVEV (reference sequence). This CDR3 is built from 15 residues. V was cut by 5 bases and J by 9 bases, with 20 bases left in between. The CDR3 is CASSPIWGPRGEQFF. In DNA, the CDR3 is TGTGCCAGCAGTCCCATTTGGGGGCCTCGGGGTGAGCAGTTCTTC.

The V gene is TRBV6-5, the J gene TRBJ1-6; D is uncertain. Trimming removed 0 bases from V and 11 bases from J, with 14 bases in between. The CDR3 is 15 amino acids. The germline gives CDR1 MNHEY, CDR2 SVGAGI. The CDR3 nucleotides read TGTGCCAGCAGTTACTCGGAATCGGGCTTCCCACCCCTCCACTTT. It specifies CASSYSESGFPPLHF.

This chain joins TRBV5-1 and TRBJ2-1; D is undetermined. Trimming left V 0 bases short and J 8 bases short, with 6 bases between. Per germline, CDR1 SGHRS and CDR2 YFSETQ. This CDR3 has 12 amino acids. The CDR3 nucleotides are TGCGCCAGCAGCTTGGGGGGTGATGAGCAGTTCTTC. This codes for CASSLGGDEQFF.

The chain joins TRBV10-2 to TRBJ2-1; D might be TRBD2 (6 bases). The CDR3 sequence is 14 residues long. Trimming took 5 bases from V and 0 from J, leaving 8 bases between them. The germline V gene has CDR1 WSHSY and CDR2 SAAADI. Here the CDR3 reads CASSLTSSYNEQFF. CDR3 nucleotides: TGCGCCAGCAGTTTGACTAGCTCCTACAATGAGCAGTTCTTC.

The chain uses TRBV6-5 and TRBJ2-1; D possibly corresponds to TRBD2 (5 bases). The germline gives CDR1 MNHEY, CDR2 SVGAGI. The CDR3 consists of 14 residues. V was clipped by 2 bases and J by 0 bases, with 5 bases between them. In nucleotides, the CDR3 is TGTGCCAGCAGTTACGAGGGCTCCTACAATGAGCAGTTCTTC. Protein sequence: CASSYEGSYNEQFF.

This chain connects TRBV5-1 to TRBJ1-2, with 8 bases aligning to TRBD1. The CDR3 consists of 15 residues. Germline-derived CDR1 and CDR2 are SGHRS and YFSETQ. The V gene end was trimmed by 3 bases and the J gene end by 8 bases; junction bases not matched to a gene: 12. The CDR3 DNA reads TGCGCCAGCAGCTACGCGACAGGGGATATAGACGGCTACACCTTC. Translation gives CASSYATGDIDGYTF.

The chain uses TRBV14 and TRBJ1-4, with D uncertain. Germline V lookup: CDR1 SGHDN, CDR2 FVKESK. Trimming removed 4 bases at V and 3 bases at J, with 12 bases between. There are 15 residues in the CDR3. CDR3 DNA: TGTGCCAGCAGCCGCTCCGAAGGGTCTAATGAAAAACTGTTTTTT. Amino acids: CASSRSEGSNEKLFF.

The J gene is TRBJ2-1, the V gene TRBV15, with 10 bases identical to TRBD2. Trimming cost V 1 base and J 8 bases; bases outside gene matches: 11. The CDR3 sequence is 17 residues long. Germline CDR1 is LNHNV and CDR2 is YYDKDF (reference sequence). CDR3 in DNA: TGTGCCACCAGCAGAGCGACTAGCGGGCCCGTCGGCGATGAGCAGTTCTTC. The encoded protein is CATSRATSGPVGDEQFF.